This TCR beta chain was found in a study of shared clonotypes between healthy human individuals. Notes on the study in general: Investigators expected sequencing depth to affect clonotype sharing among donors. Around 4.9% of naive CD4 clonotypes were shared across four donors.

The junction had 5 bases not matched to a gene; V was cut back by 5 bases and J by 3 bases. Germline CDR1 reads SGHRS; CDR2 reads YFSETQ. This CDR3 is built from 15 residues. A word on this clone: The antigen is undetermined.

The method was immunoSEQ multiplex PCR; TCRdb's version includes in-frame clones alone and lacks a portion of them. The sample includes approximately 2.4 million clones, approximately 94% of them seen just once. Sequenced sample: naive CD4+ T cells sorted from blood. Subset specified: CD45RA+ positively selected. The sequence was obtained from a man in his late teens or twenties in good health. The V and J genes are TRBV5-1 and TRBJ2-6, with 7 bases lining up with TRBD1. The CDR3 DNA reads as TGCGCCAGCAGTCAGAACAGGGGTGGGGCCAACGTCCTGACTTTC. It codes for CASSQNRGGANVLTF.